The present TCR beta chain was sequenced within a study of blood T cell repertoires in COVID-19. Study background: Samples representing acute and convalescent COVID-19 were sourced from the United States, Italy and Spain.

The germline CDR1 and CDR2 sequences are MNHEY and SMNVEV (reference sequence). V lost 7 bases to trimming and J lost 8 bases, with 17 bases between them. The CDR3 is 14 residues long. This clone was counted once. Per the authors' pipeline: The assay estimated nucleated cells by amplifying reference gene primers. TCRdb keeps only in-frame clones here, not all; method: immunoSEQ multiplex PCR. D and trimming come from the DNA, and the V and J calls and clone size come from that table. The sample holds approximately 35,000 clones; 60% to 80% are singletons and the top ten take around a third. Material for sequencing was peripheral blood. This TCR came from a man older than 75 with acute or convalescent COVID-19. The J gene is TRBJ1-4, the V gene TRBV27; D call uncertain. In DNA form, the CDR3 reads TGTGCCAGCACGCTTGACCCTCGGAGGGAAAAACTGTTTTTT. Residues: CASTLDPRREKLFF.